A single T cell receptor (beta chain) is shown here with its context. It is unclear where the CDR3 begins or ends on the DNA, so no DNA is shown, and the CDR3 is as TCRdb lists it. Assay used: immunoSEQ multiplex PCR; TCRdb lists only in-frame clones, some missing. This table has approximately 530,000 clones, roughly 89% appearing once. The germline V gene has CDR1 SGHTA and CDR2 FQGNSA. The CDR3 numbers 12 amino acids, ends counted. This specimen comes from a study of blood T cell repertoires in COVID-19. This clonotype was obtained from a woman aged 50 to 60 with COVID-19, enrolled during active disease. Sequenced material: peripheral blood. The rearrangement joins TRBV7-2 to TRBJ1-2. CDR3 region: CASSLVVGPGAF.